This T cell receptor (beta chain) was documented in a study of T cell responses to AZD1222 COVID-19 vaccine (TCRdb year 2021). Context from the whole study: Because spike-specific TCR depth and breadth did not differ between the two schedules, AZD1222 recipients who got a second dose at roughly 4 weeks were pooled with those who got a second dose at roughly 12 weeks. A total of under 250 trial participants underwent TCR sequencing, of whom about 210 had received two doses of AZD1222 and some 25 had received two doses of the MenACWY control vaccine. Trial participants were enrolled by age into 18-55, 56-69 and 70-plus year subgroups, with approximately 150, 30 and 60 TCR-sequenced participants respectively.

Including cysteine and phenylalanine, the CDR3 has 12 amino acids. CDR3 DNA is the only sequence kept; it has 36 bases, read in frame from the first base. V is cut by 0 bases and J by 5 bases, and the space between the germline ends is 5 bases. Per the germline V gene (reference sequence), SEHNR is the CDR1 and FQNEAQ is the CDR2. The CDR3 regions of human TCRbeta chains were analyzed by immunosequencing. As for the authors' bioinformatics: Repertoire TCRs were matched against a reference library of SARS-CoV-2-specific TCRs generated with the MIRA antigen-specificity platform. Breadth was defined as the fraction of unique TCRs that were SARS-CoV-2-associated. Depth was defined as the fraction of total T cells that were SARS-CoV-2-associated. Using the MIRA data, every spike-specific TCR was mapped to the spike region that the TCR reacted to and assigned to either a CD4 or a CD8 class. Log10-transformed breadth and depth values were compared by one-way ANOVA with Sidak's multiple comparisons tests. Sourced from immuneACCESS, this table was stored by TCRdb with only in-frame sequences that have V and J called. A share of the clones is absent; for the studies checked, an unresolved V gene accounts for under half, and the remainder has no known explanation. D and trimming come from the DNA, and the V and J calls and clone size come from that table. This sample gives approximately 150,000 clones in total; more than 85% of them show up just once. The top ten constitute about 5% of the sample.

Turning to this clone: The clone's antigen remains unknown. No much larger clonotype is one base removed from it; base qualities were not supplied.

General findings and caveats noted by the study authors: Participants were mostly white British and included more females than males, and it was suggested by the authors that clonal diversity may have been underestimated. Vaccine-associated CD4 TCRs spanned the whole spike protein, with dominant responses in regions 160-218 and 743-854. Only five to seven AZD1222 recipients were SARS-CoV-2 seropositive at baseline, limiting conclusions about previously exposed vaccinees. Epitopes outside the regions mutated in the B.1.351 and B.1.1.7 variants were reportedly recognized by nearly half of the unique spike-specific TCRs. Because no samples from the day 14 peak response were available, repertoires could be characterized only after the peak T cell response. In the small 56-69-year group, the increase in depth fell short of significance, most likely because of low power. After two AZD1222 doses, both the breadth and the depth of spike-specific TCRs were significantly higher than at day 0 and than in MenACWY recipients.

The sample's time point, from its label and the paper: baseline before first vaccination. Vaccinee samples came from UK trials COV001 and COV002, including a single-blind randomized controlled phase 2/3 trial of AZD1222 (ChAdOx1 nCoV-19) in healthy adults. Trial participant PBMC samples were collected at day 0 and day 28 after the second dose for TCRbeta chain sequencing. The receptor chain draws on TRBV7-9 and TRBJ2-7; the D gene is not confidently resolved. The clonotype was recovered from an adult in good health. The sample here was peripheral blood, taken on day 0 of AZD1222 vaccination. The CDR3 region reads CASSLAMDEQYF. The DNA sequence is as follows: TGTGCCAGCAGCTTAGCTATGGACGAGCAGTACTTC.